Following are 30 T cell receptor beta chains from one sample sequenced in a study of blood T cell repertoires in COVID-19. Libraries were prepared by immunoSEQ multiplex PCR; TCRdb keeps only in-frame clonotypes and omits some of them. The sample yields a few hundred thousand clones, 70% to 85% seen once. Specimen: peripheral blood. Receptors were obtained from a human donor with COVID-19, enrolled during active disease. The donor label of this sample is uncertain.

The V call is TRBV7-8, the J call TRBJ1-2; D uncertain. Germline V gene sequence: CDR1 SGHVS, CDR2 FQNEAQ. Trimming left V 5 bases short and J 2 bases short, with 15 bases between. This CDR3 spans 15 amino acids. The CDR3: CASSPRETGNYGYTF. DNA for the CDR3: TGTGCCAGCAGCCCCCGGGAAACGGGAAACTATGGCTACACCTTC. Drawing the rest from reference TRBV7-8 and TRBJ1-2, the complete variable domain is GAGVSQSPRYKVAKRGQDVALRCDPISGHVSLFWYQQALGQGPEFLTYFQNEAQLDKSGLPSDRFFAERPEGSVSTLKIQRTQQEDSAVYLCASSPRETGNYGYTFGSGTRLTVV.

The chain is built from TRBV9 and TRBJ2-1, with TRBD2 matching over 9 bases. V shed 2 bases and J 5 bases; nucleotides not matched to a gene: 2. The length of the CDR3 is 14 residues. CDR1 SGDLS and CDR2 YYNGEE come from the germline V gene. In DNA form, the CDR3 reads TGTGCCAGCAGCGTGGCTAGCGGGAACAATGAGCAGTTCTTC. This translates into CASSVASGNNEQFF. The full variable domain, rest sourced from reference TRBV9 and TRBJ2-1, is DSGVTQTPKHLITATGQRVTLRCSPRSGDLSVYWYQQSLDQGLQFLIQYYNGEERAKGNILERFSAQQFPDLHSELNLSSLELGDSALYFCASSVASGNNEQFFGPGTRLTVL.

V gene TRBV5-1 combines with J gene TRBJ1-1, with D hard to call. Germline lookup yields CDR1 SGHRS and CDR2 YFSETQ. The CDR3 totals 13 residues. V lost 6 bases and J lost 1, with 10 bases in between. CDR3 sequence reads: CASKGGKNTEAFF. In nucleotides, the CDR3 is TGCGCCAGCAAAGGAGGAAAGAACACTGAAGCTTTCTTT.

V and J are TRBV29-1 and TRBJ2-7, with D possibly being TRBD2 (6 bases). This CDR3 has 13 residues. Germline V lookup: CDR1 SQVTM, CDR2 ANQGSEA. The V and J ends lost 6 bases and 0 bases respectively, with 12 bases between them. CDR3 sequence (DNA): TGCAGCGTACGGGACTTCAGCTCCTACGAGCAGTACTTC. Its translation: CSVRDFSSYEQYF.

The CDR3 bases are TGTGCCAGCAGCCAAGAGGCGGCAGGGGTGAACACTGAAGCTTTCTTT. Protein product: CASSQEAAGVNTEAFF. V and J are TRBV4-2 and TRBJ1-1, with a tentative D call TRBD1 (6 bases). Germline V gene lookup returns CDR1 LGHNA and CDR2 YNFKEQ. Trimming cost V 0 bases and J 0 bases, with 11 bases left between them. This CDR3 is built from 16 residues.

This chain uses TRBV27 with TRBJ2-7; tentatively, D is TRBD1 (6 bases). The V end lost 2 bases, the J end lost 3 bases, and 14 bases lay between the germline ends. The germline V gene has CDR1 MNHEY and CDR2 SMNVEV (reference sequence). The CDR3 length is 15 residues. The CDR3 spells CASSLGGQTIYEQYF. DNA for the CDR3: TGTGCCAGCAGTTTAGGCGGACAGACTATCTACGAGCAGTACTTC.

This clone came up once. The J gene is TRBJ1-1, the V gene TRBV28; D gene ambiguous. CDR3 size: 14 residues. The ends were cut back, 1 base at V and 4 bases at J, with 10 bases in the middle. In germline, CDR1 is MDHEN, CDR2 SYDVKM. CDR3 nucleotide sequence: TGTGCCAGCAGTTTATCCGGGTTGGGCACTGAAGCTTTCTTT. Its translation is CASSLSGLGTEAFF. The entire variable domain, with the rest obtained from reference TRBV28 and TRBJ1-1, is as follows: DVKVTQSSRYLVKRTGEKVFLECVQDMDHENMFWYRQDPGLGLRLIYFSYDVKMKEKGDIPEGYSVSREKKERFSLILESASTNQTSMYLCASSLSGLGTEAFFGQGTRLTVV.

This clone has just one count. The chain links TRBV29-1 to TRBJ2-7; TRBD1 might be the D (5 bases). The CDR3 extends over 13 amino acids. The V end lost 4 bases, the J end lost 4 bases, and 14 bases lay between the germline ends. CDR1 and CDR2 from the germline V gene are SQVTM and ANQGSEA. CDR3: CSVGSGAEYEQYF. DNA for the CDR3: TGCAGCGTTGGATCTGGGGCAGAATACGAGCAGTACTTC.

This clone was detected a few times. This sequence joins TRBV28 and TRBJ2-5; TRBD1 aligns across 12 bases. This CDR3 comprises 16 residues. J gave up 5 bases and V 3 bases, and 7 bases lay outside the gene matches. Germline CDR1 is MDHEN and CDR2 is SYDVKM. The CDR3 loop is CASSFSGTGGSETQYF. CDR3 bases: TGTGCCAGCAGTTTTTCCGGGACAGGGGGCTCGGAGACCCAGTACTTC.

The chain recombines TRBV21-1 with TRBJ2-2; no check of the table's D call, TRBD2, against the DNA was made. TRBV21-1 is annotated as a pseudogene. The CDR3 loop spans 12 amino acids. The CDR3, as DNA: TGTGCCAGCAGCGAGCTTGTGGGGGAGCTGTTTTTT. This translates into CASSELVGELFF.

The CDR3 protein is CASSKLANTGELFF. CDR3 DNA: TGTGCCAGCAGCAAACTGGCGAACACCGGGGAGCTGTTTTTT. The chain has TRBV7-3 and TRBJ2-2; no clear D gene. This CDR3 region has 14 residues. V lost 5 bases and J lost 0, with 7 bases in between. CDR1 is SGHTA and CDR2 is FQGTGA in the germline V gene.

The chain joins TRBV5-4 to TRBJ2-3; possibly TRBD2 for D (5 bases). Per the germline V gene, CDR1 is SGHNT and CDR2 is YYREEE (reference sequence). Trimming took off 0 bases at V and 4 bases at J, with 24 bases between the two ends. CDR3 length: 19 residues. The CDR3 coding sequence is TGTGCCAGCAGCTTGGACGTGGGAGTCCCCGAGGACGGACCAGATACGCAGTATTTT. Translating it yields CASSLDVGVPEDGPDTQYF.

This clone has only a few counts. The chain couples TRBV5-1 to TRBJ1-5; D perhaps matches TRBD1 (5 bases). V gave up 4 bases and J gave up 0 bases, with 11 bases separating them. The length of the CDR3 is 15 residues. Germline V gene lookup returns CDR1 SGHRS and CDR2 YFSETQ. CDR3 in amino acids: CASSQDGHSNQPQHF. The CDR3 DNA follows: TGCGCCAGCAGCCAGGACGGACATAGCAATCAGCCCCAGCATTTT.

V usage is TRBV19 and J usage is TRBJ2-2; D uncertain. V lost 3 bases, J lost 1 base, and 6 bases lay in between. The germline gives CDR1 LNHDA, CDR2 SQIVND (reference sequence). The CDR3 has 14 residues. This chain's CDR3 is CASSINKNTGELFF. Here the CDR3 DNA reads TGTGCCAGTAGTATTAACAAGAACACCGGGGAGCTGTTTTTT.

Notes on this clone: The same CDR3 also results from other DNA sequences found in this sample. V usage is TRBV7-2 and J usage is TRBJ1-3; D gene unclear. CDR1 is SGHTA, CDR2 FQGNSA, per germline. CDR3 size: 15 residues. V lost 1 base to trimming and J lost 1 base, with 8 bases between them. CDR3 nucleotide sequence: TGTGCCAGCAGCTTAGTTAGAGGGTCTGGAAACACCATATATTTT. Translating gives CASSLVRGSGNTIYF.

The chain employs TRBV18 and TRBJ2-6; tentative D call: TRBD1 (6 bases). V gave up 3 bases and J gave up 4 bases, with 10 bases separating them. The V gene's germline CDR1 is KGHSH and CDR2 LQKENI. The CDR3 is 15 amino acids. CDR3 sequence: CASSPQGWGANVLTF. CDR3 nucleotides: TGTGCCAGCTCACCCCAGGGGTGGGGGGCCAACGTCCTGACTTTC.

The V call is TRBV11-3, the J call TRBJ1-1, with 8 bases aligning to TRBD1. Unmatched junction bases numbered 4, after V lost 6 bases and J lost 4 bases. CDR3 length: 13 amino acids. Germline V gene sequence: CDR1 SGHNT, CDR2 YENEEA. CDR3 sequence (DNA): TGTGCCAGCAGGCCTACAGGGGGCACTGAAGCTTTCTTT. Its protein product is CASRPTGGTEAFF.

The gene calls are TRBV4-3 and TRBJ1-1; TRBD1 is a possible D gene (5 bases). Germline V gives CDR1 LGHNA, CDR2 YSLEER. The V end was cut by 4 bases, the J end by 4 bases, with 16 bases between. The CDR3 sequence is 15 residues long. The CDR3 bases are TGCGCCAGCAGCCGACGGGCGGGAGGGACCACTGAAGCTTTCTTT. Protein sequence: CASSRRAGGTTEAFF.

V and J are TRBV29-1 and TRBJ2-1; 13 bases are a match to TRBD2. The V gene's germline CDR1 is SQVTM and CDR2 ANQGSEA. V was clipped by 4 bases and J by 9 bases; unmatched bases: 6. CDR3 length: 14 residues. The CDR3 nucleotides read TGCAGCGTTGTTGGACTAGCGGGAGTTGGTGAGCAGTTCTTC. Its translation is CSVVGLAGVGEQFF.

The J gene is TRBJ1-2, the V gene TRBV5-1; D gene unclear. V was pared by 4 bases and J by 6 bases, with 10 bases between. The germline V gene encodes CDR1 SGHRS and CDR2 YFSETQ. There are 12 residues in the CDR3. The CDR3 nucleotides are TGCGCCAGCAGCGGCCAACCAGATGGCTACACCTTC. Protein: CASSGQPDGYTF.

The CDR3 protein is CASSGRTIGQFF. As DNA, the CDR3 is TGTGCCAGCAGCGGGAGGACTATTGGGCAGTTCTTC. The chain employs TRBV7-2 and TRBJ2-1; tentatively, D is TRBD2 (6 bases). CDR1 is SGHTA, CDR2 FQGNSA, per germline. V lost 5 bases to trimming and J lost 12 bases, with 14 bases between them. CDR3 length: 12 amino acids.

V gene TRBV9 combines with J gene TRBJ1-1; 11 bases are a match to TRBD1. The CDR3 is 17 residues long. V dropped 0 bases and J dropped 4; count of bases not matched to a gene: 8. Germline CDR1 and CDR2: SGDLS and YYNGEE. The CDR3 bases are TGTGCCAGCAGCGTAGCCGGGACAGGGGGGCGGTCCACTGAAGCTTTCTTT. Protein: CASSVAGTGGRSTEAFF.

V usage is TRBV6-5 and J usage is TRBJ2-5; D is perhaps TRBD1 (6 bases). Trimming removed 6 bases from V and 5 bases from J, with 19 bases in between. The CDR3 consists of 15 residues. Germline V lookup: CDR1 MNHEY, CDR2 SVGAGI. The CDR3 DNA follows: TGTGCCAGCAGCCAACAGGGTGTTGAGGGGGAGACCCAGTACTTC. This gives the protein CASSQQGVEGETQYF.

The V gene is TRBV27, the J gene TRBJ1-5; tentatively, D is TRBD1 (5 bases). There are 13 residues in the CDR3. V dropped 6 bases and J dropped 1 base, with 7 bases sitting between them. Germline V CDR1 and CDR2: MNHEY, SMNVEV (reference sequence). The CDR3 here is CASRGVSNQPQHF. CDR3 DNA sequence: TGTGCCAGCAGAGGGGTGAGCAATCAGCCCCAGCATTTT.

The chain carries TRBV5-1 and TRBJ1-5; 7 bases map to TRBD1. Trimming cost V 1 base and J 6 bases; bases outside gene matches: 4. Germline CDR1 SGHRS, CDR2 YFSETQ. This CDR3 has 14 residues. Here the CDR3 DNA reads TGCGCCAGCAGCTTGCGGGCAGGGGGTCAGCCCCAGCATTTT. It yields the protein CASSLRAGGQPQHF.

The CDR3 bases are TGTGCCTGGAGTTTCCCGTCGGGAGCGGGTGGCTACACCTTC. This codes for CAWSFPSGAGGYTF. The chain carries TRBV30 and TRBJ1-2; D unresolved. This CDR3 spans 14 amino acids. Trimming removed 2 bases from V and 7 bases from J, with 17 bases in between. Germline V lookup: CDR1 GTSNPN, CDR2 SVGIG (reference sequence).

The sample holds a few counts of this clone. The rearrangement joins TRBV9 to TRBJ1-2; a weak D match, TRBD1 (5 bases). Germline V gives CDR1 SGDLS, CDR2 YYNGEE. The CDR3 runs 14 residues. V lost 2 bases and J lost 4, with 12 bases in between. This chain's CDR3 is CASSVSQGSYGYTF. The CDR3 coding sequence is TGTGCCAGCAGCGTTAGTCAGGGATCCTATGGCTACACCTTC.

The chain combines TRBV2 with TRBJ1-5; 8 bases line up with TRBD1. The CDR3 has 14 residues. V lost 6 bases, J lost 6 bases, and 7 bases stayed unmatched. CDR1 and CDR2 from the germline V gene are SNHLY and FYNNEI. The CDR3 DNA reads as TGTGCCAGCAGAGAACAGGGGGTGGTTCAGCCCCAGCATTTT. Protein: CASREQGVVQPQHF.

This chain uses TRBV12-5 with TRBJ2-7, with D possibly being TRBD1 (5 bases). The CDR3 totals 14 residues. Between the trimmed V and J ends, which lost 6 bases and 1 base, there was a span of 13 bases. From germline, CDR1 is LGHNT and CDR2 FRNRAP. DNA for the CDR3: TGTGCTAGTGGCCCCCAGACAGATTCCTACGAGCAGTACTTC. Protein sequence: CASGPQTDSYEQYF.

The count of this clone is one. V is TRBV28 and J is TRBJ1-5; D might be TRBD1 (5 bases). CDR1 and CDR2 from the germline V gene are MDHEN and SYDVKM. This CDR3 is 14 amino acids long. The ends were cut back, 8 bases at V and 8 bases at J, with 19 bases in the middle. This CDR3 is CASQNTGEVKPQHF. CDR3 coding DNA: TGTGCCAGCCAAAATACAGGAGAGGTCAAGCCCCAGCATTTT.